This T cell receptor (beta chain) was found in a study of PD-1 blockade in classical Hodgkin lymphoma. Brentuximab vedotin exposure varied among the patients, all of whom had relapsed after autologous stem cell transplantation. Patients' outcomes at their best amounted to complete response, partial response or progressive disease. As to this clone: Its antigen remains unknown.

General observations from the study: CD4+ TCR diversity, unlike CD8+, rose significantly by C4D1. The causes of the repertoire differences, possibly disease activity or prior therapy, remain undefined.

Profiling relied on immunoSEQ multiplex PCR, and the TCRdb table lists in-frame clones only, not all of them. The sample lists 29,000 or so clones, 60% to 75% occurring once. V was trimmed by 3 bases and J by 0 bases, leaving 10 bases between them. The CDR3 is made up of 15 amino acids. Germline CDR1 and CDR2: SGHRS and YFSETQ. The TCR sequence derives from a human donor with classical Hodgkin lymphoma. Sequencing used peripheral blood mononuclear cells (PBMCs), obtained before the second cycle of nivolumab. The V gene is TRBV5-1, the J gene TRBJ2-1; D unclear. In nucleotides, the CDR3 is TGCGCCAGCAGCTCCACTACCAGCTCCTACAATGAGCAGTTCTTC. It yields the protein CASSSTTSSYNEQFF.